This T cell receptor (beta chain) was profiled in a study of T cell repertoires in cytomegalovirus infection. Regarding this clonotype: The antigen remains undetermined.

This CDR3 region has 15 residues. V was clipped by 7 bases and J by 2 bases; unmatched bases: 9. CDR1 and CDR2 from the germline V gene are SEHNR and FQNEAQ (reference sequence). TCRdb recomputed calls from the reads with MiXCR, one row per CDR3 protein. The table lists hundreds of thousands of distinct CDR3 sequences, 30% to 35% of them singletons. The origin of this receptor is a human donor in good health (CMV status not recorded). Some clones in this sample may be carry-over from other donors' samples. The chain uses TRBV7-9 and TRBJ2-5; 8 nucleotides align to TRBD2. Sample: cultured CD8+ T cells from PBMCs, taken from culture after CMV antigen stimulation. CDR3 region: CASNLGRGAQETQYF. CDR3 DNA: TGTGCCAGCAACTTGGGGCGGGGGGCTCAAGAGACCCAGTACTTC.